This T cell receptor beta chain appears in the sequencing data of a study of blood T cell repertoires in COVID-19. Study at large: Two negative PCRs, clearance, or symptom resolution had been documented for recovered Cohort 3 donors. Samples came from the United States, Italy and Spain, spanning acute and convalescent COVID-19. PBMCs, B-cell-depleted T cells, or T cells were the source of the cDNA or gDNA that made up the material.

The germline gives CDR1 SGHVS, CDR2 FQNEAQ. The CDR3 extends over 16 amino acids. After removal of 5 bases from V and 0 bases from J, the junction contained 5 bases not matched to a gene. Assay used: immunoSEQ multiplex PCR; TCRdb lists only in-frame clones, some missing. The table records approximately 210,000 clones, roughly 84% of them present only once. Cohorts were assigned according to the clinical history that participants reported. The rearrangement uses TRBV7-8 and TRBJ2-2; 8 bases map to TRBD1. Specimen: PBMCs or T cells enriched from blood (not recorded which). The TCR comes from a man aged 25-45 years in a cohort exposed to, infected with or recovered from COVID-19 (not recorded which). For the CDR3, the DNA is TGTGCCAGCAGCCTCAGGGGGCAGCCGAACACCGGGGAGCTGTTTTTT. Encoded protein: CASSLRGQPNTGELFF.